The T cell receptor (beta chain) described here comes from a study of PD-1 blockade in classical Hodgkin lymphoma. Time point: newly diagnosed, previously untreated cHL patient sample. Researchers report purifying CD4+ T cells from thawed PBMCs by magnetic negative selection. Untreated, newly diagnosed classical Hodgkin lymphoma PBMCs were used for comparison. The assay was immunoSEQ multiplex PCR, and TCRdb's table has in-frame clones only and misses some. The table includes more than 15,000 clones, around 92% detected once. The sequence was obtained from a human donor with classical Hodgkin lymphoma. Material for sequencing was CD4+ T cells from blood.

This CDR3 is CASSYGTGSRGYTF. CDR3 DNA sequence: TGTGCCAGCAGTTACGGGACAGGCTCAAGGGGCTACACCTTC. The gene calls are TRBV27 and TRBJ1-2, with 8 nucleotides matching TRBD1. Germline assignment: CDR1 MNHEY and CDR2 SMNVEV (reference sequence). CDR3 size: 14 residues. With 4 bases clipped from V and 8 bases from J, the junction kept 9 bases outside the gene matches.